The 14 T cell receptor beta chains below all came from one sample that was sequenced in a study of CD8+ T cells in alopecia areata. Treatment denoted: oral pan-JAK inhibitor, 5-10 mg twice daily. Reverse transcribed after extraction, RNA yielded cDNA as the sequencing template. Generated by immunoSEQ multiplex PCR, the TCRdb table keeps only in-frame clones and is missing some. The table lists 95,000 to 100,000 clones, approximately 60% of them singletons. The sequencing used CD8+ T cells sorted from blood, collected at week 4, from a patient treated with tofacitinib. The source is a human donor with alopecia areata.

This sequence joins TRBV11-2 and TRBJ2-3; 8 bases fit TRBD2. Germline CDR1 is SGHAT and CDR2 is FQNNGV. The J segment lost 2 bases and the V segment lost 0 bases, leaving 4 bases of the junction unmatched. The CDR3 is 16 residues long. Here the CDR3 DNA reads TGTGCCAGCAGCTTAGATCAGCGGGGGAACACAGATACGCAGTATTTT. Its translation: CASSLDQRGNTDTQYF.

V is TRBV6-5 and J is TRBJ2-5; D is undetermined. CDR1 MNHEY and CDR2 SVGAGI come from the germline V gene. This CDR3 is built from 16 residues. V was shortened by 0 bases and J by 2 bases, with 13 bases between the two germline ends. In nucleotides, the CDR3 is TGTGCCAGCAGTTACTCTACAGAAACAACTCAAGAGACCCAGTACTTC. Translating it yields CASSYSTETTQETQYF.

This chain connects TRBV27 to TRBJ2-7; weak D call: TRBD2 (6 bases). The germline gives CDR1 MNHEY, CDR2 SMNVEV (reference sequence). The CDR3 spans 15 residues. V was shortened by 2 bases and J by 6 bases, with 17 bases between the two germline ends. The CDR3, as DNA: TGTGCCAGCAGTTTAACGGGGAGGCGAGTGAGCGAGCAGTACTTC. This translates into CASSLTGRRVSEQYF.

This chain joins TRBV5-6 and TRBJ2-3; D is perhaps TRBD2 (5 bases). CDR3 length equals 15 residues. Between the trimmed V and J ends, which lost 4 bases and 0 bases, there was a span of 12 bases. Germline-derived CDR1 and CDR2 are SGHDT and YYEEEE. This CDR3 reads CASSHGSGSTDTQYF. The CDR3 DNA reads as TGTGCCAGCAGCCACGGCAGCGGAAGCACAGATACGCAGTATTTT.

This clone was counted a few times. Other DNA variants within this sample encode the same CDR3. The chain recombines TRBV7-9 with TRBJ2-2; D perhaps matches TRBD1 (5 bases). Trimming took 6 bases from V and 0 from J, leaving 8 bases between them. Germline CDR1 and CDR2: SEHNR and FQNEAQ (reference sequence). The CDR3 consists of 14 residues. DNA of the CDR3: TGTGCCAGCAGTCTAGGGGCGAACACCGGGGAGCTGTTTTTT. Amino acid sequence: CASSLGANTGELFF.

The CDR3: CSVEDRVGESVAAGYTF. The CDR3 bases are TGCAGCGTTGAAGATCGGGTAGGGGAGTCCGTCGCTGCTGGCTACACCTTC. The chain employs TRBV29-1 and TRBJ1-2; possible D gene TRBD1, 5 bases. The V end lost 0 bases, the J end lost 7 bases, and 24 bases lay between the germline ends. CDR1 and CDR2 (germline): SQVTM, ANQGSEA. The CDR3 extends over 17 amino acids.

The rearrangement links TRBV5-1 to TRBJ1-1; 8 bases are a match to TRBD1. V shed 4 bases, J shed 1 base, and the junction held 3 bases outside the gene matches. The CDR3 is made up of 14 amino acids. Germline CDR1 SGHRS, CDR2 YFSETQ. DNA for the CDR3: TGCGCCAGCAGCGTAGGACAGGGGAACACTGAAGCTTTCTTT. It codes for CASSVGQGNTEAFF.

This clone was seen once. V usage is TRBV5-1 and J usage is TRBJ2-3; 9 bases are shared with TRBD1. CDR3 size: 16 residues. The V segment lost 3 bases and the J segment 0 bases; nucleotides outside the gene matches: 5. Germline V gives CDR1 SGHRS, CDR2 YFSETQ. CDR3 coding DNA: TGCGCCAGCAGCTACCGACAGGGGGGTAGCACAGATACGCAGTATTTT. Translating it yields CASSYRQGGSTDTQYF.

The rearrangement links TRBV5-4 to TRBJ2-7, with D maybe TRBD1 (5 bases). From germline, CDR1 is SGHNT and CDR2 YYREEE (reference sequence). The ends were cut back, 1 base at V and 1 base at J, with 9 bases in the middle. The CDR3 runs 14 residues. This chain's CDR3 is CASSLFDSSYEQYF. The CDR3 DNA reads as TGTGCCAGCAGCTTGTTTGACAGTTCCTACGAGCAGTACTTC.

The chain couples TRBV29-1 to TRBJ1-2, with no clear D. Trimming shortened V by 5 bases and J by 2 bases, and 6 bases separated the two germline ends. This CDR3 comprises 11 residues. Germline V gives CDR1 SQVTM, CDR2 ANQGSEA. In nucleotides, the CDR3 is TGCAGCGTTCCTGGGAACTATGGCTACACCTTC. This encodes CSVPGNYGYTF.

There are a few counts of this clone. Here the CDR3 reads CASSVGTNPAYEQYF. The CDR3, as DNA: TGTGCCAGCAGCGTCGGGACAAATCCGGCCTACGAGCAGTACTTC. This chain connects TRBV9 to TRBJ2-7; TRBD1 might be the D (6 bases). The germline V gene encodes CDR1 SGDLS and CDR2 YYNGEE. This CDR3 is built from 15 residues. V dropped 2 bases and J dropped 2 bases, with 14 bases sitting between them. Full variable domain (missing parts from reference TRBV9 and TRBJ2-7): DSGVTQTPKHLITATGQRVTLRCSPRSGDLSVYWYQQSLDQGLQFLIQYYNGEERAKGNILERFSAQQFPDLHSELNLSSLELGDSALYFCASSVGTNPAYEQYFGPGTRLTVT.

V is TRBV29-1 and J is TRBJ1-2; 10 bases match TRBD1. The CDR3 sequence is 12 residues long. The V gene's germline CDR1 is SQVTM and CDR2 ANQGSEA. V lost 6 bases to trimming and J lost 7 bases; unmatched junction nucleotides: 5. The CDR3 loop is CSVSDRGLGYTF. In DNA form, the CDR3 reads TGCAGCGTCTCTGACAGGGGGCTTGGCTACACCTTC.

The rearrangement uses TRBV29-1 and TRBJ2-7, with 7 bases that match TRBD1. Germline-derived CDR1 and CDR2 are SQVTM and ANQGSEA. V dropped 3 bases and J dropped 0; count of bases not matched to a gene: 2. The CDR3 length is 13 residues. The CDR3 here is CSVEAGGSYEQYF. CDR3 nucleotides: TGCAGCGTTGAGGCAGGGGGCTCCTACGAGCAGTACTTC.

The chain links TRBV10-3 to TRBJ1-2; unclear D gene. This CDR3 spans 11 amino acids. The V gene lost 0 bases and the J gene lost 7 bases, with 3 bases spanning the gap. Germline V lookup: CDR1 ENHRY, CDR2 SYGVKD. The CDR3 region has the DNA TGTGCCATCAGTGAGTCGACTGGCTACACCTTC. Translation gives CAISESTGYTF.